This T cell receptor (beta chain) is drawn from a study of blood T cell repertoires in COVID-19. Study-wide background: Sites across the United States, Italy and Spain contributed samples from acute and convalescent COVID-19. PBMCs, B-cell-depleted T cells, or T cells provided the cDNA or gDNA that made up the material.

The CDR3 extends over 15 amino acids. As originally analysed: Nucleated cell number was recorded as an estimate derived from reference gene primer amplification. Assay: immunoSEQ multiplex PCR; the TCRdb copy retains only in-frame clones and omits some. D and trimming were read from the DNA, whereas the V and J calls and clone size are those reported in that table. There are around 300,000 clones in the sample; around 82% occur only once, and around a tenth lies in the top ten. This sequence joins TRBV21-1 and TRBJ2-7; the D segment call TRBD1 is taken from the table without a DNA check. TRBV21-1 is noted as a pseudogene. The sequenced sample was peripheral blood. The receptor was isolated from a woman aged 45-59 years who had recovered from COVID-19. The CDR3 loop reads CASSTQTWGPSEQYF. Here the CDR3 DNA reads TGTGCCAGCAGCACCCAGACTTGGGGCCCCTCCGAGCAGTACTTC.